Presented here are 9 T cell receptor beta chains from one specimen sequenced in a study of blood T cell repertoires in COVID-19. Profiling relied on immunoSEQ multiplex PCR, and the TCRdb table lists in-frame clones only, not all of them. The sample includes about 200,000 clones, roughly 89% of them seen just once. The sample was peripheral blood. The source is a man aged 50 or older with acute or convalescent COVID-19.

J is TRBJ1-1 and V is TRBV30; no definite D call. Per germline, CDR1 GTSNPN and CDR2 SVGIG (reference sequence). Trimming left V 2 bases short and J 11 bases short, with 12 bases between. The CDR3 length is 11 residues. The CDR3, as DNA: TGTGCCTGGAGTTTCGGGTCTCGGGCTTTCTTT. It encodes CAWSFGSRAFF.

The rearrangement links TRBV30 to TRBJ1-1; D unresolved. The CDR3 extends over 15 amino acids. The ends were cut back, 2 bases at V and 2 bases at J, with 15 bases in the middle. In germline, CDR1 is GTSNPN, CDR2 SVGIG (reference sequence). The CDR3 spells CAWSLRPGGNTEAFF. CDR3 DNA sequence: TGTGCCTGGAGTCTAAGACCCGGAGGAAACACTGAAGCTTTCTTT.

The V call is TRBV30, the J call TRBJ1-1; 9 bases match TRBD1. Unmatched junction bases numbered 7, after V lost 0 bases and J lost 5 bases. CDR3 length: 15 amino acids. Germline lookup yields CDR1 GTSNPN and CDR2 SVGIG (reference sequence). The CDR3 DNA reads TGTGCCTGGAGTGTGGGGGACAGGGATACTACTGAAGCTTTCTTT. Translated, it gives CAWSVGDRDTTEAFF.

This chain uses TRBV6-5 with TRBJ1-2, with 8 bases that match TRBD1. Trimming took 2 bases from V and 8 from J; bases not matched to a gene: 10. From germline, CDR1 is MNHEY and CDR2 SVGAGI. The CDR3 runs 15 residues. The CDR3 loop is CASSYAGQGLFGYTF. CDR3 DNA: TGTGCCAGCAGTTACGCAGGACAGGGCCTCTTCGGCTACACCTTC.

To note about this clone: This specimen includes other DNA sequences encoding the same CDR3. The rearrangement links TRBV2 to TRBJ1-1; TRBD1 matches 7 bases. J gave up 0 bases and V 3 bases, and 4 bases lay outside the gene matches. Per germline, CDR1 SNHLY and CDR2 FYNNEI. CDR3 length: 15 amino acids. DNA of the CDR3: TGTGCCAGCAGTGAGTTAGGGACAGTGAACACTGAAGCTTTCTTT. It yields the protein CASSELGTVNTEAFF.

The rearrangement links TRBV6-6 to TRBJ2-3, with D tentatively TRBD1 (6 bases). CDR1 MNHNY and CDR2 SVGAGI come from the germline V gene (reference sequence). This CDR3 region has 14 residues. Trimming cost V 4 bases and J 5 bases, with 13 bases left between them. The CDR3 is CASSFGQSKDTQYF. The CDR3 DNA follows: TGTGCCAGCAGTTTCGGACAGTCTAAAGATACGCAGTATTTT.

The chain employs TRBV11-2 and TRBJ1-6; TRBD1 agrees at 7 bases. Germline lookup yields CDR1 SGHAT and CDR2 FQNNGV. Trimming cost V 4 bases and J 7 bases; bases outside gene matches: 4. The CDR3 is made up of 14 amino acids. In DNA form, the CDR3 reads TGTGCCAGCAGCTCCCGGGACAGAAATTCACCCCTCCACTTT. This encodes CASSSRDRNSPLHF. Full variable domain (rest looked up from reference TRBV11-2 and TRBJ1-6): EAGVAQSPRYKIIEKRQSVAFWCNPISGHATLYWYQQILGQGPKLLIQFQNNGVVDDSQLPKDRFSAERLKGVDSTLKIQPAKLEDSAVYLCASSSRDRNSPLHFGNGTRLTVT.

The rearrangement links TRBV28 to TRBJ2-7; 7 bases are shared with TRBD1. The V gene end was trimmed by 4 bases and the J gene end by 5 bases; junction bases not matched to a gene: 11. The CDR3 runs to 15 residues. CDR1 is MDHEN and CDR2 is SYDVKM in the germline V gene. The CDR3 DNA reads TGTGCCAGCAGTTCGACGCCAGGGGGTAGGGACGAGCAGTACGTC. It is translated as CASSSTPGGRDEQYV.

The CDR3, as DNA: TGTGCCAGCAGCGCCAGCCCTAGTGTAGATACGCAGTATTTT. Translating it yields CASSASPSVDTQYF. The V and J genes are TRBV13 and TRBJ2-3; D is unresolved. CDR3 length equals 14 residues. Germline loops: CDR1 PRHDT, CDR2 FYEKMQ (reference sequence). The ends were cut back, 5 bases at V and 5 bases at J, with 14 bases in the middle.